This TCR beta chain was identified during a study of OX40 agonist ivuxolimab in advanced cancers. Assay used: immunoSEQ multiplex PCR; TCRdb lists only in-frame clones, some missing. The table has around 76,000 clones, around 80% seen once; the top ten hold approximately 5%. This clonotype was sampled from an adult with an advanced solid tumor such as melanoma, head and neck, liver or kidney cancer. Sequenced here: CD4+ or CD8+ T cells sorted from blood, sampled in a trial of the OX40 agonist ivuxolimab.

The CDR3, as DNA: TGCAGCGTTAGCCCCCAGGGATCCCCTGAAGCTTTCTTT. Amino acids: CSVSPQGSPEAFF. The V gene is TRBV29-1, the J gene TRBJ1-1, with a tentative D call TRBD1 (5 bases). The CDR3 spans 13 residues. Trimming took off 5 bases at V and 6 bases at J, with 16 bases between the two ends. CDR1 is SQVTM, CDR2 ANQGSEA, per germline.